The 6 T cell receptor beta chains presented below share a single source sample, sequenced in a study of T cell changes during pregnancy in multiple sclerosis. Data came from immunoSEQ multiplex PCR; TCRdb stores just in-frame clones and leaves some out. Among around 69,000 clones listed, approximately 91% were seen once. The material was peripheral blood, obtained in the third trimester of pregnancy. All receptors come from a female donor with multiple sclerosis, enrolled in a pregnancy study.

This sequence joins TRBV18 and TRBJ1-1, with D unresolved. This CDR3 is 13 amino acids long. Per germline, CDR1 KGHSH and CDR2 LQKENI. The V gene lost 2 bases and the J gene lost 4 bases, with 8 bases spanning the gap. The CDR3 DNA reads as TGTGCCAGCTCACCAGAGGATGGCACTGAAGCTTTCTTT. It codes for CASSPEDGTEAFF.

This clone appeared once. The chain is built from TRBV10-3 and TRBJ1-3; D possibly corresponds to TRBD1 (6 bases). CDR1 is ENHRY and CDR2 is SYGVKD in the germline V gene. The CDR3 consists of 15 residues. The V end was cut by 3 bases, the J end by 3 bases, with 12 bases between. CDR3 sequence (DNA): TGTGCCATCAGTGATACAGGGAAGATTGGAAACACCATATATTTT. This sequence encodes CAISDTGKIGNTIYF.

The chain recombines TRBV7-9 with TRBJ1-2; D possibly corresponds to TRBD1 (5 bases). The CDR3 is 13 residues long. From germline, CDR1 is SEHNR and CDR2 FQNEAQ (reference sequence). V shed 3 bases and J shed 8 bases, with 13 bases lying between them. CDR3 in amino acids: CASSFTQVLGYTF. The CDR3 nucleotides are TGTGCCAGCAGCTTTACACAGGTTCTAGGCTACACCTTC.

This sequence joins TRBV10-3 and TRBJ1-2, with D perhaps TRBD1 (5 bases). The CDR3 has 17 amino acids. Germline CDR1 and CDR2: ENHRY and SYGVKD. The germline V and J ends were trimmed by 3 bases and 7 bases, with 24 bases remaining between them. The CDR3 bases are TGTGCCATCAGTGAAAAACCCTGGGGGAGGGAACGGAGTGGCTACACCTTC. Translating gives CAISEKPWGRERSGYTF.

The sample holds one count of this clone. The gene calls are TRBV5-1 and TRBJ2-5; 10 bases line up with TRBD2. Germline V gene sequence: CDR1 SGHRS, CDR2 YFSETQ. The V and J ends lost 4 bases and 2 bases, in that order; junction bases with no gene match: 8. The CDR3 loop spans 16 amino acids. The CDR3 coding sequence is TGCGCCAGCAGCCGGGGGGCTAGCGGGGGACAAGAGACCCAGTACTTC. It encodes CASSRGASGGQETQYF. The whole variable domain, remainder taken from reference TRBV5-1 and TRBJ2-5, is KAGVTQTPRYLIKTRGQQVTLSCSPISGHRSVSWYQQTPGQGLQFLFEYFSETQRNKGNFPGRFSGRQFSNSRSEMNVSTLELGDSALYLCASSRGASGGQETQYFGPGTRLLVL.

V usage is TRBV6-1 and J usage is TRBJ1-2; 7 bases match TRBD1. The CDR3 spans 15 residues. With 1 base clipped from V and 8 bases from J, the junction kept 10 bases outside the gene matches. In germline, CDR1 is MNHNS, CDR2 SASEGT. The CDR3 sequence: CASSEDPGTVWGYTF. DNA of the CDR3: TGTGCCAGCAGTGAAGACCCTGGGACAGTGTGGGGCTACACCTTC.